This TCR beta chain was documented in a study of blood T cell repertoires in COVID-19. Whole-study context: Sample material is recorded as cDNA or gDNA derived from T cells, B-cell-depleted T cells, or PBMCs.

V was pared by 7 bases and J by 0 bases, with 10 bases between. CDR1 and CDR2 from the germline V gene are LNHDA and SQIVND (reference sequence). This CDR3 contains 13 residues. The assay was immunoSEQ multiplex PCR, and TCRdb's table has in-frame clones only and misses some. The data hold roughly 140,000 clones, with around 86% observed a single time. This chain links TRBV19 with TRBJ2-7; D is perhaps TRBD2 (6 bases). The TCR comes from a man in his 70s with acute or convalescent COVID-19. Sequenced sample: peripheral blood. This CDR3 reads CASKGRSSYEQYF. CDR3 nucleotides: TGTGCCAGTAAAGGGAGGAGCTCCTACGAGCAGTACTTC.